The 21 T cell receptor beta chains below all came from one sample that was sequenced in a study of beta chain features in type 1 diabetes (dated by TCRdb to 2017 to 2018). What the work shows at the level of the full study, not this receptor alone: A moderate but significant shortening of TCRB CDR3 length was observed in type 1 diabetes patients in all four CD4+ subsets.

Libraries were made using the immunoSEQ multiplex PCR assay. The High Capacity cDNA Reverse Transcription Kit was used to reverse transcribe all of the isolated RNA, meaning that expressed TCRB transcripts were what got sequenced. What TCRdb holds here is the immuneACCESS table cut down to in-frame rearrangements. Part of the clones is not present; checked against another copy, under half of the missing clones reflect an unresolved V gene, and the others are unexplained. The sample data list 120,000 to 150,000 clones, and 10% to 15% of these were observed just once. 1.3% of the sample lies in the top ten. Antigens for these TCRs are unknown. The sequencing input was central memory CD4+ T cells from blood. These receptors were obtained from a man in his late teens or twenties with type 1 diabetes.

As concerns this clone: Other DNA sequences in this specimen translate into the identical CDR3. This rearrangement joins TRBV7-2 to TRBJ1-5; D is unclear. V gave up 2 bases and J gave up 2 bases, with 4 bases separating them. This CDR3 region has 13 residues. Germline CDR1 reads SGHTA; CDR2 reads FQGNSA. CDR3 in DNA: TGTGCCAGCAGCTTATGGGGCAATCAGCCCCAGCATTTT. Its protein product is CASSLWGNQPQHF. The entire variable domain, with the rest obtained from reference TRBV7-2 and TRBJ1-5, is as follows: GAGVSQSPSNKVTEKGKDVELRCDPISGHTALYWYRQSLGQGLEFLIYFQGNSAPDKSGLPSDRFSAERTGGSVSTLTIQRTQQEDSAVYLCASSLWGNQPQHFGDGTRLSIL.

The chain uses TRBV20-1 and TRBJ1-2, with D uncertain. The germline CDR1 and CDR2 sequences are DFQATT and SNEGSKA (reference sequence). CDR3 length equals 11 residues. V lost 2 bases and J 9 bases, leaving 10 bases between the germline ends. In nucleotides, the CDR3 is TGCAGTGCTAGAAGTGAGGCTCGCTACACCTTC. This translates into CSARSEARYTF.

The chain employs TRBV10-3 and TRBJ1-1; no definite D call. The CDR3 extends over 15 amino acids. Germline loops: CDR1 ENHRY, CDR2 SYGVKD. The ends were cut back, 0 bases at V and 5 bases at J, with 13 bases in the middle. CDR3 sequence: CAISESGNFGTEAFF. The CDR3 coding sequence is TGTGCCATCAGTGAGTCTGGGAATTTTGGTACTGAAGCTTTCTTT.

This clone was seen more than once but under ten times. The chain has TRBV19 and TRBJ2-7, with 8 bases identical to TRBD1. The junction had 7 bases not matched to a gene; V was cut back by 3 bases and J by 9 bases. The CDR3 length is 13 residues. Germline V gene sequence: CDR1 LNHDA, CDR2 SQIVND (reference sequence). Here the CDR3 reads CASSIQQGVTQYF. Here the CDR3 DNA reads TGTGCCAGTAGTATTCAACAGGGGGTAACGCAGTACTTC.

The chain recombines TRBV6-5 with TRBJ1-1; D might be TRBD1 (6 bases). The CDR3 runs 13 residues. Germline V gene data show CDR1 as MNHEY and CDR2 as SVGAGI. Trimming shortened V by 5 bases and J by 5 bases, and 12 bases separated the two germline ends. CDR3 residues: CASSLETGTEAFF. CDR3 in DNA: TGTGCCAGCAGTCTAGAAACAGGGACTGAAGCTTTCTTT.

This clone occurred a few times. This chain joins TRBV7-9 and TRBJ1-1; D is unresolved. Trimming removed 1 base from V and 2 bases from J, with 8 bases in between. The CDR3 is made up of 14 amino acids. Germline assignment: CDR1 SEHNR and CDR2 FQNEAQ (reference sequence). The CDR3 loop is CASSLGGINTEAFF. CDR3 coding DNA: TGTGCCAGCAGCTTAGGTGGCATCAACACTGAAGCTTTCTTT. Full variable domain (rest looked up from reference TRBV7-9 and TRBJ1-1): DTGVSQNPRHKITKRGQNVTFRCDPISEHNRLYWYRQTLGQGPEFLTYFQNEAQLEKSRLLSDRFSAERPKGSFSTLEIQRTEQGDSAMYLCASSLGGINTEAFFGQGTRLTVV.

The chain recombines TRBV19 with TRBJ2-5; D call uncertain. Between the trimmed V and J ends, which lost 3 bases and 7 bases, there was a span of 15 bases. This CDR3 has 14 residues. The germline CDR1 and CDR2 sequences are LNHDA and SQIVND (reference sequence). The CDR3 here is CASSISIITGTQYF. CDR3 nucleotide sequence: TGTGCCAGTAGTATCTCGATCATTACGGGGACCCAGTACTTC.

CDR3 DNA sequence: TGTGCCAGTAGTCTAAACATCCTCAATGAGCAGTTCTTC. Residues: CASSLNILNEQFF. The chain is built from TRBV19 and TRBJ2-1; no clear D. This CDR3 comprises 13 residues. Trimming cost V 5 bases and J 6 bases, with 11 bases left between them. The germline CDR1 and CDR2 sequences are LNHDA and SQIVND (reference sequence).

This clone occurred a few times. The chain has TRBV30 and TRBJ2-7; no clear D. V was pared by 5 bases and J by 3 bases, with 14 bases between. This CDR3 has 13 residues. CDR1 GTSNPN and CDR2 SVGIG come from the germline V gene (reference sequence). The CDR3 coding sequence is TGTGCCTGGGACGGAGACGCCAACTACGAGCAGTACTTC. This translates into CAWDGDANYEQYF.

The table lists this clone with many counts. The chain is built from TRBV9 and TRBJ2-2, with D perhaps matching TRBD1 (6 bases). The CDR3 runs to 15 residues. Germline V gene lookup returns CDR1 SGDLS and CDR2 YYNGEE. Trimming cost V 3 bases and J 5 bases, with 14 bases left between them. CDR3 nucleotide sequence: TGTGCCAGCAGCGCCTTACAGGGATCAACCGGGGAGCTGTTTTTT. This sequence encodes CASSALQGSTGELFF.

V is TRBV5-4 and J is TRBJ2-1; no reliable D call. Trimming shortened V by 5 bases and J by 6 bases, and 12 bases separated the two germline ends. The CDR3 loop spans 13 amino acids. Germline CDR1 SGHNT, CDR2 YYREEE (reference sequence). This chain's CDR3 is CASSSLGVNEQFF. CDR3 in DNA: TGTGCCAGCAGTTCCTTAGGTGTCAATGAGCAGTTCTTC.

In nucleotides, the CDR3 is TGTGCCAGCAGCCCGGGTCCGGGACAGGTCTCCTACGAGCAGTACTTC. It codes for CASSPGPGQVSYEQYF. This chain joins TRBV11-2 and TRBJ2-7; TRBD1 matches at 8 bases. J was trimmed by 0 bases and V by 5 bases; bases with no gene match: 9. CDR3 length: 16 residues. The germline V gene has CDR1 SGHAT and CDR2 FQNNGV.

Only a few counts were recorded for this clone. V usage is TRBV5-4 and J usage is TRBJ2-7, with a tentative D call TRBD2 (7 bases). This CDR3 has 17 residues. Germline CDR1 reads SGHNT; CDR2 reads YYREEE (reference sequence). The V gene lost 2 bases and the J gene lost 1 base, with 19 bases spanning the gap. DNA of the CDR3: TGTGCCAGCAGCTTTTCGCTTGCGGGGGCTAAATCCTACGAGCAGTACTTC. Its translation: CASSFSLAGAKSYEQYF.

This clone has just a few counts. The CDR3 region has the DNA TGTGCCAGCAGCTCTGGGGAGTTCGAAAAACTGTTTTTT. Amino acids: CASSSGEFEKLFF. The genes are TRBV11-3 and TRBJ1-4; D uncertain. Germline CDR1 is SGHNT and CDR2 is YENEEA. Trimming removed 4 bases at V and 8 bases at J, with 11 bases between. This CDR3 region has 13 residues.

This clone was observed many times. The rearrangement uses TRBV4-2 and TRBJ1-6; possibly TRBD1 for D (5 bases). The germline CDR1 and CDR2 sequences are LGHNA and YNFKEQ. This CDR3 spans 16 amino acids. V dropped 4 bases and J dropped 8 bases, with 18 bases sitting between them. CDR3 nucleotide sequence: TGTGCCAGCAGCCCGGCACAGGATATGACTTATTCACCCCTCCACTTT. Residues: CASSPAQDMTYSPLHF.

This clone was seen many times. The chain has TRBV28 and TRBJ2-1; the match to TRBD2 covers 8 bases. The CDR3 extends over 16 amino acids. Germline V lookup: CDR1 MDHEN, CDR2 SYDVKM. The ends lost 2 bases at V and 8 bases at J; junction bases unmatched: 11. CDR3: CASSLGAGTSKDEQFF. The DNA of the CDR3 is TGTGCCAGCAGTTTAGGAGCCGGGACTAGTAAGGATGAGCAGTTCTTC.

The V and J genes are TRBV10-3 and TRBJ1-1; D unresolved. CDR3 length equals 12 residues. V lost 6 bases to trimming and J lost 3 bases, with 8 bases between them. Germline V gene data show CDR1 as ENHRY and CDR2 as SYGVKD. The CDR3 spells CAIRGIDTEAFF. The CDR3 DNA reads as TGTGCCATCAGGGGGATTGACACTGAAGCTTTCTTT.

This clone has at least ten counts. This rearrangement joins TRBV9 to TRBJ2-7; 9 bases are a match to TRBD2. Per germline, CDR1 SGDLS and CDR2 YYNGEE. V lost 0 bases, J lost 6 bases, and 7 bases stayed unmatched. This CDR3 contains 15 residues. The CDR3 coding sequence is TGTGCCAGCAGCGTAGGGCGGGAGGGCTTCTCCGAGCAGTACTTC. Translating gives CASSVGREGFSEQYF.

V gene TRBV6-5 combines with J gene TRBJ1-4; unclear D gene. This CDR3 has 14 residues. Germline CDR1 reads MNHEY; CDR2 reads SVGAGI. The V gene lost 0 bases and the J gene lost 7 bases, with 9 bases spanning the gap. The CDR3 loop reads CASSYSLSAEKLFF. CDR3 nucleotide sequence: TGTGCCAGCAGTTACTCGTTATCCGCTGAAAAACTGTTTTTT.

This clone was seen many times. The sample has other DNA sequences that encode this CDR3 too. J is TRBJ2-7 and V is TRBV7-2, with 8 bases fitting TRBD1. In germline, CDR1 is SGHTA, CDR2 FQGNSA. Trimming cost V 2 bases and J 2 bases; bases outside gene matches: 2. This CDR3 is 14 amino acids long. CDR3 coding DNA: TGTGCCAGCAGCTTACAGGGGGCAACCTACGAGCAGTACTTC. Translation gives CASSLQGATYEQYF.

V is TRBV7-2 and J is TRBJ1-1; D is unresolved. Trimming cost V 5 bases and J 3 bases, with 10 bases left between them. CDR1 and CDR2 from the germline V gene are SGHTA and FQGNSA. This CDR3 is 13 amino acids long. The CDR3 sequence: CASSQQRDTEAFF. The CDR3 bases are TGTGCCAGCAGCCAGCAGAGGGACACTGAAGCTTTCTTT.